This passage covers 21 T cell receptor beta chains from one sample sequenced in a study of PD-L1 blockade in urothelial cancer. Time point: pretreatment peripheral blood. Data came from immunoSEQ multiplex PCR; TCRdb stores just in-frame clones and leaves some out. Of 55,000 to 85,000 clones detected, 65% to 85% appear once; the ten largest clones hold about 8.6%. Specimen: PBMCs, collected around atezolizumab (anti-PD-L1) treatment. The origin of the receptors is a woman in her 70s with urothelial cancer.

J is TRBJ1-1 and V is TRBV5-1, with 7 bases identical to TRBD1. Trimming took 5 bases from V and 6 from J; bases not matched to a gene: 13. This CDR3 region has 15 residues. Germline lookup yields CDR1 SGHRS and CDR2 YFSETQ. CDR3 DNA sequence: TGCGCCAGCAGGACAGGGAATGCGGATTGGGCTGAAGCTTTCTTT. This gives the protein CASRTGNADWAEAFF. Based on the CDR3 plus reference TRBV5-1 and TRBJ1-1, the full variable domain is KAGVTQTPRYLIKTRGQQVTLSCSPISGHRSVSWYQQTPGQGLQFLFEYFSETQRNKGNFPGRFSGRQFSNSRSEMNVSTLELGDSALYLCASRTGNADWAEAFFGQGTRLTVV.

This sequence joins TRBV2 and TRBJ2-7; D may be TRBD1 (5 bases). The V gene lost 7 bases and the J gene lost 1 base, with 20 bases spanning the gap. In germline, CDR1 is SNHLY, CDR2 FYNNEI. This CDR3 spans 16 amino acids. CDR3 bases: TGTGCCAGCATATTGGGGCCATTCCCCCTTTCCTACGAGCAGTACTTC. Translation gives CASILGPFPLSYEQYF.

V is TRBV7-9 and J is TRBJ1-1, with D possibly TRBD1 on 6 matching bases. Trimming cost V 4 bases and J 2 bases, with 8 bases left between them. This CDR3 is 13 amino acids long. Germline values: CDR1 SEHNR, CDR2 FQNEAQ (reference sequence). The CDR3 DNA follows: TGTGCCAGCAGCTCACAGGGAAACACTGAAGCTTTCTTT. This codes for CASSSQGNTEAFF.

J is TRBJ1-5 and V is TRBV5-1; D not resolved. The CDR3 runs to 13 residues. Per germline, CDR1 SGHRS and CDR2 YFSETQ. Trimming cost V 0 bases and J 4 bases, with 5 bases left between them. The CDR3 loop is CASSLEQNQPQHF. The CDR3 DNA reads TGCGCCAGCAGCTTGGAACAGAATCAGCCCCAGCATTTT.

The V gene is TRBV5-1, the J gene TRBJ1-1; 7 bases map to TRBD1. Germline V gives CDR1 SGHRS, CDR2 YFSETQ. V lost 1 base, J lost 5 bases, and 23 bases stayed unmatched. CDR3 length equals 20 residues. This CDR3 reads CASSLLGFRDTGVRGTEAFF. In DNA, the CDR3 is TGCGCCAGCAGCTTGCTGGGTTTCAGGGACACAGGGGTTCGGGGAACTGAAGCTTTCTTT.

This clone was detected only a few times. The rearrangement links TRBV7-2 to TRBJ1-2; D remains ambiguous. Trimming took off 2 bases at V and 3 bases at J, with 10 bases between the two ends. The CDR3 has 14 amino acids. Germline CDR1 and CDR2: SGHTA and FQGNSA. The CDR3 spells CASSLFSSDYGYTF. CDR3 coding DNA: TGTGCCAGCAGCTTATTTTCGTCTGACTATGGCTACACCTTC. Drawing the rest from reference TRBV7-2 and TRBJ1-2, the complete variable domain is GAGVSQSPSNKVTEKGKDVELRCDPISGHTALYWYRQSLGQGLEFLIYFQGNSAPDKSGLPSDRFSAERTGGSVSTLTIQRTQQEDSAVYLCASSLFSSDYGYTFGSGTRLTVV.

The chain is built from TRBV11-2 and TRBJ1-1, with D unclear. From germline, CDR1 is SGHAT and CDR2 FQNNGV. V was clipped by 5 bases and J by 3 bases, with 22 bases between them. The CDR3 runs 17 residues. CDR3 bases: TGTGCCAGCAGCCGGCTATCTACTAGATCGAGGGACACTGAAGCTTTCTTT. This gives the protein CASSRLSTRSRDTEAFF.

The chain combines TRBV19 with TRBJ1-5, with 8 bases identical to TRBD1. Losses at the gene ends were 5 bases for V and 4 bases for J; bases not matched to a gene: 19. CDR3 length: 19 residues. The germline gives CDR1 LNHDA, CDR2 SQIVND (reference sequence). The CDR3 spells CASSPSTGETPIRNQPQHF. The DNA for the CDR3 is TGTGCCAGTAGTCCATCGACAGGGGAAACCCCAATACGAAATCAGCCCCAGCATTTT.

V is TRBV30 and J is TRBJ1-3; 8 nucleotides line up with TRBD1. Germline V gives CDR1 GTSNPN, CDR2 SVGIG (reference sequence). V shed 4 bases and J 3 bases; nucleotides not matched to a gene: 8. There are 15 residues in the CDR3. The CDR3 region has the DNA TGTGCCTGGATCCGAGGACAGGGCGGTGGAAACACCATATATTTT. This encodes CAWIRGQGGGNTIYF.

Written as DNA, the CDR3 is TGTGCCAGCAACTCGGACTTGAGGGAAAAACTGTTTTTT. Translating it yields CASNSDLREKLFF. The V call is TRBV2, the J call TRBJ1-4; D is uncertain. Per the germline V gene, CDR1 is SNHLY and CDR2 is FYNNEI. V was cut by 7 bases and J by 8 bases, with 14 bases left in between. This CDR3 has 13 amino acids.

This clone was seen more than once but under ten times. The CDR3: CASSRLGQGMNTEAFF. As DNA, the CDR3 is TGTGCCAGCAGCCGTCTGGGACAGGGGATGAACACTGAAGCTTTCTTT. The chain combines TRBV7-9 with TRBJ1-1; 10 bases match TRBD1. This CDR3 region has 16 residues. V was clipped by 5 bases and J by 0 bases; unmatched bases: 6. CDR1 and CDR2 (germline): SEHNR, FQNEAQ (reference sequence).

The genes are TRBV6-1 and TRBJ1-1; 8 bases match TRBD1. CDR3 length equals 19 residues. Germline V lookup: CDR1 MNHNS, CDR2 SASEGT. V lost 2 bases, J lost 0 bases, and 14 bases stayed unmatched. The CDR3 DNA follows: TGTGCCAGCAGTGAAAAGTATTGGGGGGACAGGTCTTTGAACACTGAAGCTTTCTTT. The encoded protein is CASSEKYWGDRSLNTEAFF.

This clone was picked up a small number of times. The V gene is TRBV5-1, the J gene TRBJ1-1; TRBD1 matches at 7 bases. Trimming cost V 3 bases and J 5 bases; bases outside gene matches: 7. The germline CDR1 and CDR2 sequences are SGHRS and YFSETQ. The CDR3 is 14 residues long. The CDR3 protein is CASSYRTGQTEAFF. DNA for the CDR3: TGCGCCAGCAGCTACCGGACAGGCCAGACTGAAGCTTTCTTT.

This sequence joins TRBV11-3 and TRBJ2-7; TRBD2 might be the D (6 bases). Germline CDR1 reads SGHNT; CDR2 reads YENEEA. V was clipped by 4 bases and J by 7 bases, with 11 bases between them. The CDR3 extends over 12 amino acids. CDR3 loop: CASSWPAGEQYF. The CDR3 DNA sequence: TGTGCCAGCAGCTGGCCCGCGGGGGAGCAGTACTTC.

This clone appeared a few times. The chain recombines TRBV30 with TRBJ1-3, with a possible D match to TRBD1 (5 bases). V was cut by 3 bases and J by 3 bases, with 12 bases left in between. The germline V gene encodes CDR1 GTSNPN and CDR2 SVGIG (reference sequence). The CDR3 extends over 14 amino acids. The CDR3 protein is CAWSIGVSGNTIYF. CDR3 DNA: TGTGCCTGGAGCATAGGGGTTAGTGGAAACACCATATATTTT.

The rearrangement links TRBV18 to TRBJ1-1; 10 nucleotides align to TRBD1. V gave up 4 bases and J gave up 10 bases; unmatched junction bases: 3. The CDR3 has 12 amino acids. In germline, CDR1 is KGHSH, CDR2 LQKENI. In DNA form, the CDR3 reads TGTGCCAGCTCACTGCGGGACAGGGGAGCTTTCTTT. Translated: CASSLRDRGAFF.

The chain joins TRBV18 to TRBJ1-2; TRBD1 agrees at 10 bases. With 4 bases clipped from V and 1 base from J, the junction kept 3 bases outside the gene matches. Germline V gives CDR1 KGHSH, CDR2 LQKENI. This CDR3 is built from 15 residues. CDR3 sequence: CASSLDRGFNYGYTF. In DNA form, the CDR3 reads TGTGCCAGCTCACTGGACAGGGGGTTTAACTATGGCTACACCTTC.

This chain uses TRBV15 with TRBJ2-5; 9 nucleotides agree with TRBD2. J lost 5 bases, V lost 3 bases, and 10 bases had no gene match. Germline V gene data show CDR1 as LNHNV and CDR2 as YYDKDF (reference sequence). The CDR3 loop spans 16 amino acids. The CDR3 bases are TGTGCCACCAGCAGGAGGGGAGCGGGAGGCCGGGAGACCCAGTACTTC. Protein sequence: CATSRRGAGGRETQYF.

This chain uses TRBV30 with TRBJ2-7, with TRBD2 matching 7 bases. The V gene end was trimmed by 7 bases and the J gene end by 3 bases; junction bases not matched to a gene: 6. This CDR3 has 12 residues. Germline V CDR1 and CDR2: GTSNPN, SVGIG (reference sequence). Here the CDR3 reads CAFSGSYYEQYF. CDR3 DNA: TGTGCCTTTAGCGGGTCCTACTACGAGCAGTACTTC.

This clone was seen more than once but under ten times. The V and J genes are TRBV7-9 and TRBJ2-7, with a tentative D call TRBD1 (5 bases). Trimming pared 8 bases from V and 5 bases from J, leaving 13 bases between. Germline loops: CDR1 SEHNR, CDR2 FQNEAQ (reference sequence). The CDR3 length is 12 residues. The CDR3 region has the DNA TGTGCCAGCGGCAGGGAACTGGACGAGCAGTACTTC. It specifies CASGRELDEQYF.

The V call is TRBV11-2, the J call TRBJ2-1; TRBD1 agrees at 10 bases. Germline V gene data show CDR1 as SGHAT and CDR2 as FQNNGV. Trimming removed 1 base from V and 4 bases from J; junction bases left unmatched: 1. The CDR3 covers 15 residues. CDR3 in amino acids: CASSLGQGAYNEQFF. CDR3 bases: TGTGCCAGCAGCTTAGGACAGGGGGCGTACAATGAGCAGTTCTTC.